The sequence of this T cell receptor beta chain was determined in a study of OX40 agonist ivuxolimab in advanced cancers. Turning to the study itself: Of mixed ages from about 20 to 90 and averaging roughly 60 years, the group was almost 85% male. Three patients had partial responses: one hepatocellular carcinoma, two cutaneous melanoma. Findings of the study overall: Low normalized T-cell clonal expansion was also seen in some nonresponders.

Germline CDR1 SGDLS, CDR2 YYNGEE. V lost 0 bases to trimming and J lost 11 bases, with 15 bases between them. This CDR3 comprises 14 residues. Assay used: immunoSEQ multiplex PCR; TCRdb lists only in-frame clones, some missing. The sample lists about 97,000 clones, approximately 87% occurring once. About this clone: The target antigen is unknown.

The rearrangement joins TRBV9 to TRBJ1-3, with D possibly matching TRBD1 (5 bases). Specimen: CD4+ or CD8+ T cells sorted from blood, collected in a trial of the OX40 agonist ivuxolimab. The clonotype originates from an adult with an advanced solid tumor such as melanoma, head and neck, liver or kidney cancer. In DNA form, the CDR3 reads TGTGCCAGCAGCGTAGGACCAGGAGAGGGGTCCATATATTTT. This translates into CASSVGPGEGSIYF. Full variable domain (missing parts from reference TRBV9 and TRBJ1-3): DSGVTQTPKHLITATGQRVTLRCSPRSGDLSVYWYQQSLDQGLQFLIQYYNGEERAKGNILERFSAQQFPDLHSELNLSSLELGDSALYFCASSVGPGEGSIYFGEGSWLTVV.